The T cell receptor (beta chain) under discussion was sequenced for a study of shared clonotypes between healthy human individuals. Study-wide results and limits: Measured sharing among donors was expected to vary with sequencing depth. Donor scarcity curtailed the genetic and exposure-history diversity represented herein.

The table came from immunoSEQ multiplex PCR; TCRdb's copy has only in-frame clones and leaves some out. The sample lists some 1,100,000 clones; about 80% were seen once. As regards this clone: As yet, its antigen is unknown.

Germline values: CDR1 MNHEY, CDR2 SVGAGI. The CDR3 length is 11 residues. The junction had 5 bases not matched to a gene; V was cut back by 9 bases and J by 7 bases. This TCR derives from a man younger than 35 in good health. Some clones in this sample may be carry-over from other donors' samples. What was sequenced was memory CD4+ T cells from PBMCs. As for subset: CD45RA-negative fraction. This chain joins TRBV6-5 and TRBJ2-7, with 8 bases identical to TRBD1. CDR3 DNA: TGTGCCAGGGACAGGGCGACGGAGCAGTACTTC. Amino acid sequence: CARDRATEQYF.